The rows below give T cell receptor beta chains drawn from one sample of a study of T cell responses to AZD1222 COVID-19 vaccine. Libraries were prepared by immunoSEQ multiplex PCR; TCRdb keeps only in-frame clonotypes and omits some of them. The sample holds 140,000 to 150,000 clones, 70% to 90% seen once. The sample here was peripheral blood, taken on day 0 of AZD1222 vaccination. The receptors come from an adult in good health. The CDR3 runs from the conserved cysteine through the conserved F or W. A D gene is named only where the DNA matches it firmly. Clone size appears in some rows only: once, few, many, or a class for an expanded clone.

V,J,size,D,CDR3,DNA
TRBV7-9,TRBJ1-2,.,.,CASSLVPGRPPANYGYTF,TGTGCCAGCAGCTTAGTCCCAGGACGTCCCCCCGCTAACTATGGCTACACCTTC
TRBV20-1,TRBJ2-7,.,.,CSASSPYEQYF,TGCAGTGCTAGCAGCCCCTACGAGCAGTACTTC
TRBV4-2,TRBJ1-2,.,.,CASSQGGEVYGYTF,TGTGCCAGCAGCCAAGGGGGTGAGGTCTATGGCTACACCTTC
TRBV7-6,TRBJ2-3,.,.,CASSLTIAASTDTQYF,TGTGCCAGCAGCTTAACTATAGCGGCTAGCACAGATACGCAGTATTTT
TRBV5-1,TRBJ2-7,.,TRBD1,CASSFGQASYEQYF,TGCGCCAGCAGCTTCGGACAGGCTTCCTACGAGCAGTACTTC
TRBV7-2,TRBJ2-3,once,.,CASSSTRTHYTDTQYF,TGTGCCAGCAGCTCCACAAGAACCCACTACACAGATACGCAGTATTTT
TRBV27,TRBJ2-7,.,.,CASSLSLGGIYEQYF,TGTGCCAGCAGTTTATCGTTAGGGGGTATCTACGAGCAGTACTTC
TRBV15,TRBJ1-2,.,.,CATSRDIRGYNYGYTF,TGTGCCACCAGCAGAGATATTAGGGGGTATAACTATGGCTACACCTTC
TRBV5-1,TRBJ2-1,.,TRBD2,CASRGPGLAGEGSYNEQFF,TGCGCCAGCAGGGGCCCGGGACTAGCGGGAGAAGGCTCCTACAATGAGCAGTTCTTC
TRBV7-9,TRBJ1-1,.,.,CASSGRAYTEAFF,TGTGCCAGCAGCGGACGGGCGTATACTGAAGCTTTCTTT
TRBV3-1/TRBV3-2,TRBJ2-1,.,.,CASSLRISYNEQFF,TGTGCCAGCAGCCTCAGAATCTCCTACAATGAGCAGTTCTTC
TRBV4-2,TRBJ1-4,.,.,CASSFGDATNEKLFF,TGTGCCAGCAGCTTCGGGGACGCAACTAATGAAAAACTGTTTTTT
TRBV10-3,TRBJ2-2,.,.,CATQAKENTGELFF,TGTGCCACCCAAGCTAAGGAAAACACCGGGGAGCTGTTTTTT
TRBV4-2,TRBJ2-1,.,TRBD2,CASSQLAGGLGDEQFF,TGTGCCAGCAGCCAATTAGCGGGGGGGCTCGGCGATGAGCAGTTCTTC
TRBV20-1,TRBJ1-1,.,.,CSGGGQGYFF,TGCAGCGGGGGGGGCCAGGGGTATTTCTTT
TRBV19,TRBJ1-1,.,.,CASRVYTEAFF,TGTGCCAGTAGGGTTTACACTGAAGCTTTCTTT
TRBV5-4,TRBJ2-2,.,.,CASSFGGTGELFF,TGTGCCAGCAGCTTCGGGGGCACCGGGGAGCTGTTTTTT
TRBV7-2,TRBJ2-1,.,TRBD2,CASSPRTSGPADEQFF,TGTGCCAGCAGCCCAAGGACTAGCGGCCCCGCGGATGAGCAGTTCTTC
TRBV21-1,TRBJ1-4,.,.,CASSTPGTDNEKLFF,TGTGCCAGCAGCACCCCCGGGACAGATAATGAAAAACTGTTTTTT
TRBV18,TRBJ1-1,.,.,CASSPPSGRNTEAFF,TGTGCCAGCTCACCACCCTCTGGACGCAACACTGAAGCTTTCTTT